The entry that follows covers one TCR beta chain sequence. These data come from a study of blood T cell repertoires in COVID-19. Study context: Sites in the United States, Italy and Spain provided acute and convalescent COVID-19 samples.

V lost 2 bases and J 6 bases, leaving 14 bases between the germline ends. This CDR3 is built from 15 residues. CDR1 SGHDN and CDR2 FVKESK come from the germline V gene. Using immunoSEQ multiplex PCR, the repertoire was profiled, and TCRdb retains in-frame clones only, with some absent. The table records more than 95,000 clones, 70% to 90% of them present only once. Sequenced input: peripheral blood. The rearrangement joins TRBV14 to TRBJ2-1; D gene ambiguous. This clonotype was sampled from a human donor in a cohort sampled during active COVID-19. DNA for the CDR3: TGTGCCAGCAGCCAACTCCGGGTCCGCCCCAATGAGCAGTTCTTC. This translates into CASSQLRVRPNEQFF.